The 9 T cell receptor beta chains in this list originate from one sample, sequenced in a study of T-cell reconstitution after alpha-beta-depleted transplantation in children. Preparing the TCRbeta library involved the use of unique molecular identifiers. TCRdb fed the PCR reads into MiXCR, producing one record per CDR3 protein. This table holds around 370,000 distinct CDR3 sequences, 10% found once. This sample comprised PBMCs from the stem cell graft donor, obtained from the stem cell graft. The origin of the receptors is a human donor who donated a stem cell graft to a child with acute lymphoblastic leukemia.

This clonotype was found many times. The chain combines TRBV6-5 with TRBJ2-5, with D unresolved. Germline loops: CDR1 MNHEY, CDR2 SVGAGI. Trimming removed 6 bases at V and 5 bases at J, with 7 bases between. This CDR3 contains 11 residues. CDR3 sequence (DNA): TGTGCCAGCAGGGTAAAGGAGACCCAGTACTTC. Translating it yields CASRVKETQYF.

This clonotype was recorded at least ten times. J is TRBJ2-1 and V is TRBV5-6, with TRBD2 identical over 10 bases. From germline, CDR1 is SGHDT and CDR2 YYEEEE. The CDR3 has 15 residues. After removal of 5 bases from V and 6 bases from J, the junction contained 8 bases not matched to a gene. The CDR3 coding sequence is TGTGCCAGCAGTTCGACTAGCGGGCCCCTCAATGAGCAGTTCTTC. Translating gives CASSSTSGPLNEQFF.

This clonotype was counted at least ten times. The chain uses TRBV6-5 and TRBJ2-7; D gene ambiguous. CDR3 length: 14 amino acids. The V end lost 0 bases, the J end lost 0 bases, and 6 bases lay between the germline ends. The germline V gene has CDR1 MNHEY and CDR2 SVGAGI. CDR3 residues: CASSYSSISYEQYF. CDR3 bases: TGTGCCAGCAGTTACTCTAGCATCTCCTACGAGCAGTACTTC.

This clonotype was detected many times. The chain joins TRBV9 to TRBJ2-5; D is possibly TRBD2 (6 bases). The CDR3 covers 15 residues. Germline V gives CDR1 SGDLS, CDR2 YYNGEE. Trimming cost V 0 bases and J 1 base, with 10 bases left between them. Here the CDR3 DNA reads TGTGCCAGCAGCGTAGCGGGAGCCATCCAAGAGACCCAGTACTTC. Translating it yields CASSVAGAIQETQYF. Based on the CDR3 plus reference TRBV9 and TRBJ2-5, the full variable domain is DSGVTQTPKHLITATGQRVTLRCSPRSGDLSVYWYQQSLDQGLQFLIQYYNGEERAKGNILERFSAQQFPDLHSELNLSSLELGDSALYFCASSVAGAIQETQYFGPGTRLLVL.

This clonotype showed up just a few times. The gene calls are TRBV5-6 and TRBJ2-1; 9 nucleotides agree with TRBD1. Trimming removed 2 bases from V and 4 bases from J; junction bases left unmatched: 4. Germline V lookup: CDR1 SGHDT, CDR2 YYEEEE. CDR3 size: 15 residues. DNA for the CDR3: TGTGCCAGCAGCTTCCCCGGGACAGGGTACAATGAGCAGTTCTTC. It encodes CASSFPGTGYNEQFF. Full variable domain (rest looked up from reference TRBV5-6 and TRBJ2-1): DAGVTQSPTHLIKTRGQQVTLRCSPKSGHDTVSWYQQALGQGPQFIFQYYEEEERQRGNFPDRFSGHQFPNYSSELNVNALLLGDSALYLCASSFPGTGYNEQFFGPGTRLTVL.

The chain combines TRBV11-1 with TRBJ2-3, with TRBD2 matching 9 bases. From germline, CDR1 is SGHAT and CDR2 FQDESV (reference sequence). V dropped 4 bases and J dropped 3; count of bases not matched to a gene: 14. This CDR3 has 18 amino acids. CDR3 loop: CASSSHIPREGVTDTQYF. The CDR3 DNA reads TGTGCCAGCAGCTCCCACATCCCGCGGGAGGGCGTAACAGATACGCAGTATTTT. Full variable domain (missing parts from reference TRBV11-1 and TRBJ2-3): EAEVAQSPRYKITEKSQAVAFWCDPISGHATLYWYRQILGQGPELLVQFQDESVVDDSQLPKDRFSAERLKGVDSTLKIQPAELGDSAMYLCASSSHIPREGVTDTQYFGPGTRLTVL.

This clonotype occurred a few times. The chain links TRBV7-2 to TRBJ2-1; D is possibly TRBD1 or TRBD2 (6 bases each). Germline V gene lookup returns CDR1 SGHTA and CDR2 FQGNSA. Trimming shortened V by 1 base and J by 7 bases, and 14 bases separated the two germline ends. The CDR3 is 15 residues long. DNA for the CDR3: TGTGCCAGCAGCTTAGGGAGGGGGGCGCGGAATGAGCAGTTCTTC. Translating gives CASSLGRGARNEQFF. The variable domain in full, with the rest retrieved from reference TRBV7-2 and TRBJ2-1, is GAGVSQSPSNKVTEKGKDVELRCDPISGHTALYWYRQSLGQGLEFLIYFQGNSAPDKSGLPSDRFSAERTGGSVSTLTIQRTQQEDSAVYLCASSLGRGARNEQFFGPGTRLTVL.

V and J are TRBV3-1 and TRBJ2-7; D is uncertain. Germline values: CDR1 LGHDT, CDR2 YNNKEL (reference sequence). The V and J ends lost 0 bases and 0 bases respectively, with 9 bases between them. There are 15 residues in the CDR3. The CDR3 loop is CASSQEGSSSYEQYF. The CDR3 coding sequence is TGTGCCAGCAGCCAAGAGGGATCAAGCTCCTACGAGCAGTACTTC.

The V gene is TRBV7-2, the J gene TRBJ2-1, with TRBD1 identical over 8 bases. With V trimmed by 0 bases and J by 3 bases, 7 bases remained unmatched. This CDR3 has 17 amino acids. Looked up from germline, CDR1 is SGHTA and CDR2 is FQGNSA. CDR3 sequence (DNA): TGTGCCAGCAGCTTAGCGCTGGGCAGGGGGCTCTACAATGAGCAGTTCTTC. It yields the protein CASSLALGRGLYNEQFF.